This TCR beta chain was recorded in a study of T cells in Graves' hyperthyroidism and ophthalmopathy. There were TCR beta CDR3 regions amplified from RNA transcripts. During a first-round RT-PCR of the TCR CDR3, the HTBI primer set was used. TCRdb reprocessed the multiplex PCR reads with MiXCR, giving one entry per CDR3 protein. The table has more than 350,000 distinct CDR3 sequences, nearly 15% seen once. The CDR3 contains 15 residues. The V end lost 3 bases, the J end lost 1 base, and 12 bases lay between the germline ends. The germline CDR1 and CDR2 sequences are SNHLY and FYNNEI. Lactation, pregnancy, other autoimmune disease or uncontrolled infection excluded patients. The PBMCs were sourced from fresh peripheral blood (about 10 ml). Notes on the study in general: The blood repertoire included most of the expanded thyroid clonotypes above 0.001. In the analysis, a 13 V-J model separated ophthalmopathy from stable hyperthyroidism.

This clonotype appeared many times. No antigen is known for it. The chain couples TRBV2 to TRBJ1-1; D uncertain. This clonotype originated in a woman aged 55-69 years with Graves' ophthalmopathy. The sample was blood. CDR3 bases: TGTGCCAGCAGTGACCGGGGAGGGTGGAACACTGAAGCTTTCTTT. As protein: CASSDRGGWNTEAFF.